The 8 T cell receptor beta chains in this list originate from one sample, sequenced in a study of CXCR3-negative and CXCR3-positive naive CD8 T cells. Notes on the study in general: The study found more hydrophobic TRB CDR3s in CXCR3-positive naive cells than in CXCR3-negative naive cells.

What these receptors recognize is not known. 5' RACE that incorporated UMI labels was used to prepare the TRB cDNA libraries. TCRdb derives one entry per CDR3 protein from the 5' RACE reads, leaving out DNA. Here the sample table reports roughly 99,000 distinct CDR3 sequences. The specimen sequenced was naive CXCR3+ CD8+ T cells from blood. Regarding subset: CD45RO-CCR7+CD27+CD95- naive CD8+ T cells expressing CXCR3 (TNR3+). The receptors stem from a human donor in good health. Some clones in this sample may be carry-over from other donors' samples.

The V call is TRBV29-1, the J call TRBJ1-2; TCRdb names TRBD1, which stays unverified in the absence of DNA. From germline, CDR1 is SQVTM and CDR2 ANQGSEA. The CDR3 is made up of 14 amino acids. The CDR3 spells CSVEQSGGDDGYTF.

The rearrangement joins TRBV7-9 to TRBJ2-3. Germline V CDR1 and CDR2: SEHNR, FQNEAQ (reference sequence). The CDR3 extends over 12 amino acids. This chain's CDR3 is CASRLITDTQYF.

The rearrangement uses TRBV12-3 or TRBV12-4 and TRBJ2-3. The CDR3 covers 16 residues. This CDR3 reads CASSLSGWHNTDTQYF.

The chain recombines TRBV20-1 with TRBJ2-4; the D call of TRBD1 rests on TCRdb alone, since no DNA is present to check it. CDR1 is DFQATT and CDR2 is SNEGSKA in the germline V gene (reference sequence). This CDR3 is built from 16 residues. The chain's CDR3 is CSARDLGGAGKNIQYF.

The chain has TRBV12-3 or TRBV12-4 and TRBJ1-1; TCRdb selects TRBD1, and the lack of DNA leaves this call unchecked. The CDR3 totals 16 residues. CDR3: CASSLDRDYMNTEAFF.

The rearrangement uses TRBV6-5 and TRBJ2-5; TCRdb designates TRBD2, a call that cannot be tested without DNA. This CDR3 has 16 residues. Germline loops: CDR1 MNHEY, CDR2 SVGAGI. CDR3 sequence: CASSSSGPLYQETQYF.

The chain has TRBV20-1 and TRBJ2-1. Germline V gene sequence: CDR1 DFQATT, CDR2 SNEGSKA (reference sequence). This CDR3 is built from 11 residues. CDR3 sequence: CSARDLNEQFF.

CDR3 residues: CASSFTGTGQNIQYF. V is TRBV5-1 and J is TRBJ2-4; TCRdb's D call, TRBD1, is unchecked because there is no DNA. This CDR3 region has 15 residues. Germline lookup yields CDR1 SGHRS and CDR2 YFSETQ.